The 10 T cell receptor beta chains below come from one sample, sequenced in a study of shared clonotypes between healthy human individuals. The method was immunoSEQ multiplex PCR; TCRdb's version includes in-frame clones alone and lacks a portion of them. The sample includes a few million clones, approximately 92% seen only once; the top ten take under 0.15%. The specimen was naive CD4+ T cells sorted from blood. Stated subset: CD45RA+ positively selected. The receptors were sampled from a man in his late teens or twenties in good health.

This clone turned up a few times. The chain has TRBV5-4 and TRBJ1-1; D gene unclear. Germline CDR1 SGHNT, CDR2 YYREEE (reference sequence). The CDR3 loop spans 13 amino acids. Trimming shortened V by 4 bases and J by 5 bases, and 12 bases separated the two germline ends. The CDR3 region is CASSPEQRTEAFF. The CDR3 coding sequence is TGTGCCAGCAGCCCAGAACAGAGGACTGAAGCTTTCTTT.

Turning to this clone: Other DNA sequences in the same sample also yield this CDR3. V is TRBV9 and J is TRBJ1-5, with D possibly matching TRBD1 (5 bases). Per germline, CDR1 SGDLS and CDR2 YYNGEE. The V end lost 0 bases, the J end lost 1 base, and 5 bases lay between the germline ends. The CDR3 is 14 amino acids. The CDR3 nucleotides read TGTGCCAGCAGCGTAGCAGGGAGCAATCAGCCCCAGCATTTT. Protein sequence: CASSVAGSNQPQHF.

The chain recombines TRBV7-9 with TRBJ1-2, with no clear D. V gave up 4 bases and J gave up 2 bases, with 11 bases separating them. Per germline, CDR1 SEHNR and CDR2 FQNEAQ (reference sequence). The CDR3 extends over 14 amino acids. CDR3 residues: CASSSEVPNYGYTF. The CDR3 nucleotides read TGTGCCAGCAGCTCAGAGGTCCCGAACTATGGCTACACCTTC. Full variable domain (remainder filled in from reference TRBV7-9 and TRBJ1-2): DTGVSQNPRHKITKRGQNVTFRCDPISEHNRLYWYRQTLGQGPEFLTYFQNEAQLEKSRLLSDRFSAERPKGSFSTLEIQRTEQGDSAMYLCASSSEVPNYGYTFGSGTRLTVV.

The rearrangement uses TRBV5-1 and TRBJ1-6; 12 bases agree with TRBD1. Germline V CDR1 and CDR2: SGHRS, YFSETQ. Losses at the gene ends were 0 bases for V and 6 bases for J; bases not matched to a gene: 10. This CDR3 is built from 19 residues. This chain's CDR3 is CASSLARDRGPLSNSPLHF. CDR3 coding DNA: TGCGCCAGCAGCTTGGCCCGGGACAGGGGGCCCCTTTCTAATTCACCCCTCCACTTT.

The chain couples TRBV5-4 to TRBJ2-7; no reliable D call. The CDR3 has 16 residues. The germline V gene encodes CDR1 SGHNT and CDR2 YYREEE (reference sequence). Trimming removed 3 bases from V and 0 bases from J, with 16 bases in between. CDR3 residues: CASSSPETRNSYEQYF. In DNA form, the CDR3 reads TGTGCCAGCAGCTCCCCCGAAACAAGGAACTCCTACGAGCAGTACTTC.

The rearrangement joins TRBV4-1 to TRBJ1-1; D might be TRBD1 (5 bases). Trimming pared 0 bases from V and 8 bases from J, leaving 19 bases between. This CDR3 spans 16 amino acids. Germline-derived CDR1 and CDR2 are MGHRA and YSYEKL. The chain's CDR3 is CASSQDGGGFFKEAFF. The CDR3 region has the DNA TGCGCCAGCAGCCAAGATGGTGGGGGATTTTTCAAAGAAGCTTTCTTT.

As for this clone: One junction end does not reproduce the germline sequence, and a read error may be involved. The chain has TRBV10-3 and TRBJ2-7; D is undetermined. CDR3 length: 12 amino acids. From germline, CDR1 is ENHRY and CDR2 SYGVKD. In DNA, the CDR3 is TGTGCCATCAGTGAGGCCTCCTCCGAGCAGTACTTC. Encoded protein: CAISEASSEQYF.

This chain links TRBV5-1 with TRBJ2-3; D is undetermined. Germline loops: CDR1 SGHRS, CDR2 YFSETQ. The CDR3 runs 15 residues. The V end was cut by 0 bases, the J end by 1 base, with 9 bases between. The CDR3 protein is CASSLGHGRTDTQYF. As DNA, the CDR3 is TGCGCCAGCAGCTTGGGTCACGGGCGCACAGATACGCAGTATTTT.

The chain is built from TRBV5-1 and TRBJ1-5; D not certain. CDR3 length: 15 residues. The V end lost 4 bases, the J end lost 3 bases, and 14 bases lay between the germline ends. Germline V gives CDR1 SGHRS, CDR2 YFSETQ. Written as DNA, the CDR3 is TGCGCCAGCAGCCCAACTGACGGCATCAATCAGCCCCAGCATTTT. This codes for CASSPTDGINQPQHF. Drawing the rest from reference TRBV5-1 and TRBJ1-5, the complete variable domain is KAGVTQTPRYLIKTRGQQVTLSCSPISGHRSVSWYQQTPGQGLQFLFEYFSETQRNKGNFPGRFSGRQFSNSRSEMNVSTLELGDSALYLCASSPTDGINQPQHFGDGTRLSIL.

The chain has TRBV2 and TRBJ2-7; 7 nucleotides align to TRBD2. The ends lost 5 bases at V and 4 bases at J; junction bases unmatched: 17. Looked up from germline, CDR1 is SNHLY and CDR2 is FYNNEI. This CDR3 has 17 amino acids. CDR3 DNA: TGTGCCAGCAGTAGGGGTGCCAGCGGGAACGGCGGGTACGAGCAGTACTTC. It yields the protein CASSRGASGNGGYEQYF.